What follows is one T cell receptor beta chain and its context. One end of the junction fails to match germline, which may point to a read error. TCR beta cDNA came from approximately 0.55 ug total RNA, primed with a constant-region primer. For TCR beta, libraries were produced by three nested multiplex PCR rounds using slightly modified ARM-PCR. The first two PCR rounds used TRBV1-TRBV30 forward primers with a C-beta reverse primer, nine to eleven cycles each. TCRdb reprocessed the multiplex PCR reads via MiXCR and lists one record per CDR3 protein. The sample has 90,000 to 100,000 distinct CDR3 sequences, around 63% seen once. This CDR3 region has 15 residues. This specimen belongs to a study of tumor-infiltrating lymphocytes in primary liver carcinoma. Unsorted bulk tissue (about 20-30 mg) underwent RNA and DNA co-extraction.

What was sequenced was liver tumor tissue from sampling region 5. Subset indicated: tumor region T5, tumor centre. The chain couples TRBV12-3 or TRBV12-4 to TRBJ2-1, with D perhaps matching TRBD1 (6 bases). This receptor was identified in a woman aged 55-70 years with primary liver carcinoma and hepatitis B virus infection. The CDR3 loop is CVSRHQGCSYNEQFF. The CDR3 DNA reads TGTGTCAGCAGACACCAGGGGTGCTCCTACAATGAGCAGTTCTTC.